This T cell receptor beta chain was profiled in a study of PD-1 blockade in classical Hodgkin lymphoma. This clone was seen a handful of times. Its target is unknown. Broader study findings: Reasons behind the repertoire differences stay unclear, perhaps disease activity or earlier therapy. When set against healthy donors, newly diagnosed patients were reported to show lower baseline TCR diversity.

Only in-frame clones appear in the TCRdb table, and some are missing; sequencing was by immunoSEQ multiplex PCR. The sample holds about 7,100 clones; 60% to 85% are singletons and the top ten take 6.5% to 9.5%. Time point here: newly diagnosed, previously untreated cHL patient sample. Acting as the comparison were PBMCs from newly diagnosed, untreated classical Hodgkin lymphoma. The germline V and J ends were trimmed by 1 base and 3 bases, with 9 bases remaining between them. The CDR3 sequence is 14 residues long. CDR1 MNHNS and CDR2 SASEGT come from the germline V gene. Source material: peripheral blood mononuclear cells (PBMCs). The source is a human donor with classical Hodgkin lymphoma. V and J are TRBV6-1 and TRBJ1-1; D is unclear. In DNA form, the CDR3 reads TGTGCCAGCAGTGAAGAATGGGTTGACACTGAAGCTTTCTTT. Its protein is CASSEEWVDTEAFF.